Listed below are T cell receptor beta chains from one sample, sequenced in a study of OX40 agonist ivuxolimab in advanced cancers. Libraries were prepared by immunoSEQ multiplex PCR; TCRdb keeps only in-frame clonotypes and omits some of them. The table records tens of thousands of clones, approximately 80% of them present only once. Here the sequenced sample was CD4+ or CD8+ T cells sorted from blood, taken in a trial of the OX40 agonist ivuxolimab. The receptors were sampled from an adult with an advanced solid tumor such as melanoma, head and neck, liver or kidney cancer. Both conserved end residues are part of each CDR3. D genes are given only for firm matches. A row's size may be missing; if present it is once, few, many or a size class.

D gene	clone size	J gene	V gene	CDR3 DNA	CDR3 protein
-	-	TRBJ1-4	TRBV11-2	TGTGCCAGCAGCTTAGTGCAGGGAGAATATGAAAAACTGTTTTTT	CASSLVQGEYEKLFF
-	-	TRBJ2-1	TRBV7-3	TGTGCCAGCAGCCTTAATCGTCGGGACAATGAGCAGTTCTTC	CASSLNRRDNEQFF
-	-	TRBJ2-7	TRBV2	TGTGCCAGCAATGGGGACCGAGTTTGGGAGCAGTACTTC	CASNGDRVWEQYF
TRBD1	-	TRBJ1-2	TRBV30	TGTGCCTTGTACCGGGACAGGGCCCTTTCCTATGGCTACACCTTC	CALYRDRALSYGYTF
TRBD2	-	TRBJ2-7	TRBV6-5	TGTGCCAGCAGCACTGGGGGGGGGTACGAGCAGTACTTC	CASSTGGGYEQYF
-	-	TRBJ2-1	TRBV2	TGTGCCAGCAATTTGATAGCGGCAACTTATGAGCAGTTCTTC	CASNLIAATYEQFF
TRBD1	-	TRBJ1-5	TRBV29-1	TGCAGCGTGGCCGACAGGGAGGGCCTGCCCCAGCATTTT	CSVADREGLPQHF
TRBD2	once	TRBJ2-1	TRBV10-2	TGCGCCAGCAGTGAGTCGACTCGGGCTAGCGGGAGGAACAATGAGCAGTTCTTC	CASSESTRASGRNNEQFF
TRBD2	-	TRBJ2-7	TRBV25-1	TGTGCCAGCAGTGGGACTAGCGGGGTTGACGAGCAGTACTTC	CASSGTSGVDEQYF
-	once	TRBJ2-5	TRBV5-6	TGTGCCAGCAGCATTCCTTGGCCCGGAGAGACCCAGTACTTC	CASSIPWPGETQYF
-	-	TRBJ1-1	TRBV18	TGTGCCAGCTCACCACCGGCAGTCGGGAACACTGAAGCTTTCTTT	CASSPPAVGNTEAFF
-	-	TRBJ1-4	TRBV7-2	TGTGCCAGCAGGGGGGGGCCAACTAATGAAAAACTGTTTTTT	CASRGGPTNEKLFF
TRBD1	-	TRBJ2-5	TRBV7-3	TGTGCCAGCAGCCCAGGGGGACAGCAAGAGACCCAGTACTTC	CASSPGGQQETQYF
TRBD2	-	TRBJ2-1	TRBV28	TGTGCCAGCAGTACCCGGACTAGCGGGAGGGGAGATGAGCAGTTCTTC	CASSTRTSGRGDEQFF
TRBD1	once	TRBJ1-3	TRBV19	TGTGCCAGTAGCCCAGATGGTCTGGGACAGCGCTCTGGAAACACCATATATTTT	CASSPDGLGQRSGNTIYF
-	-	TRBJ1-3	TRBV5-4	TGTGCCAGCAGCTTGGACGGAAACACCATATATTTT	CASSLDGNTIYF
-	-	TRBJ1-1	TRBV7-2	TGCGCCAGCAGCCAAGATTCCGGGCCGGTGGAAGCTTTCTTT	CASSQDSGPVEAFF
-	-	TRBJ1-2	TRBV6-5	TGTGCCAGCAGCGCGGGATATGGCTACACCTTC	CASSAGYGYTF
TRBD2	-	TRBJ2-3	TRBV29-1	TGCAGCGTAGAACTACTAGCGGATACGCAGTATTTT	CSVELLADTQYF
-	-	TRBJ2-7	TRBV5-6	TGTGCCAGCAGCTTGGTCGGGGGCAGGGCGCACCCCTACGAGCAGTACTTC	CASSLVGGRAHPYEQYF
TRBD1	-	TRBJ2-4	TRBV7-9	TGTGCCAGCAGCTTACCGACAGGGTCATACATTCTAGCCAAAAACATTCAGTACTTC	CASSLPTGSYILAKNIQYF
-	-	TRBJ2-2	TRBV10-3	TGTGCCATCAGCCCAGGGGGGAGGAACACCGGGGAGCTGTTTTTT	CAISPGGRNTGELFF
TRBD1	-	TRBJ1-2	TRBV9	TGTGCCAGCAGCGTACTGGGGAGTGGGACAGGGGGTAACTATGGCTACACCTTC	CASSVLGSGTGGNYGYTF
TRBD2	-	TRBJ2-7	TRBV6-6	TGTGCCAGCAGTTGGCCTAGCGGGAGCTCCTACGAGCAGTACTTC	CASSWPSGSSYEQYF